This T cell receptor beta chain was identified during a study of blood T cell repertoires in COVID-19. Overall study context: From T cells, B-cell-depleted T cells, or PBMCs came the material, which was cDNA or gDNA.

As originally analysed: Amplification with reference gene primers provided the estimates of nucleated cell counts. Only in-frame clones appear in the TCRdb table, and some are missing; sequencing was by immunoSEQ multiplex PCR. The D gene and trimming were derived from the DNA, and the V and J assignments and clone size from that table. The sample lists hundreds of thousands of clones, 90% occurring once. The CDR3 totals 11 residues. From germline, CDR1 is SGDLS and CDR2 YYNGEE. V lost 3 bases and J lost 1, with 2 bases in between. Sample: PBMCs or T cells enriched from blood (not recorded which). This sequence was found in a woman aged 18-29 years with acute COVID-19. The chain recombines TRBV9 with TRBJ2-7; unclear D gene. The CDR3 coding sequence is TGTGCCAGCAGCGCATCCTACGAGCAGTACTTC. It specifies CASSASYEQYF.